The 5 T cell receptor beta chains given below trace back to one sample, sequenced in a study of blood T cell repertoires in COVID-19 (dated by TCRdb to 2018 to 2021). Libraries were built with the immunoSEQ multiplex PCR assay. Not all clones reach the TCRdb copy of this immuneACCESS table, which keeps in-frame sequences only. Checked studies attribute under half of the gap to unresolved V genes and leave the rest unexplained. The sample yields some 200,000 clones; about 80% were counted once. The top ten clonotypes cover roughly 2.3% of the sample. Sequencing used peripheral blood. The origin of the receptors is a woman aged 60 to 75 with acute or convalescent COVID-19.

This chain links TRBV5-6 with TRBJ2-2; D is possibly TRBD1 (6 bases). This CDR3 comprises 15 residues. The germline V and J ends were trimmed by 4 bases and 1 base, with 11 bases remaining between them. Germline CDR1 and CDR2: SGHDT and YYEEEE. The CDR3 here is CASSRAGVNTGELFF. CDR3 DNA: TGTGCCAGCAGCCGAGCAGGGGTGAACACCGGGGAGCTGTTTTTT.

V usage is TRBV4-2 and J usage is TRBJ2-4; TRBD1 matches at 10 bases. J was trimmed by 3 bases and V by 3 bases; bases with no gene match: 14. CDR3 size: 19 residues. Germline V gene lookup returns CDR1 LGHNA and CDR2 YNFKEQ. CDR3 amino acids: CASSHETQGQGEVKNIQYF. Written as DNA, the CDR3 is TGTGCCAGCAGCCACGAAACACAAGGACAGGGGGAGGTCAAAAACATTCAGTACTTC.

This chain connects TRBV7-9 to TRBJ1-2, with D possibly TRBD1 on 5 matching bases. Trimming shortened V by 11 bases and J by 5 bases, and 12 bases separated the two germline ends. The CDR3 is made up of 11 amino acids. Germline V gene data show CDR1 as SEHNR and CDR2 as FQNEAQ (reference sequence). The CDR3 DNA sequence: TGTGCCGTGGGGCAGGTTTATGGCTACACCTTC. Amino acid sequence: CAVGQVYGYTF.

The DNA for the CDR3 is TGTGCCAGCAGCAAACTGCGCTTGGAGGACACTGAAGCTTTCTTT. Translating it yields CASSKLRLEDTEAFF. V usage is TRBV6-5 and J usage is TRBJ1-1; D is undetermined. Germline V CDR1 and CDR2: MNHEY, SVGAGI. V was shortened by 6 bases and J by 3 bases, with 17 bases between the two germline ends. The CDR3 is made up of 15 amino acids.

The chain links TRBV6-5 to TRBJ1-2; D is ambiguous. Trimming took off 0 bases at V and 5 bases at J, with 16 bases between the two ends. This CDR3 comprises 16 residues. Germline V gene data show CDR1 as MNHEY and CDR2 as SVGAGI. CDR3 DNA sequence: TGTGCCAGCAGTTACTCGGCAGCCGGCGGGATTTATGGCTACACCTTC. This translates into CASSYSAAGGIYGYTF.